This TCR beta chain was observed in a study of CD8+ T cells in alopecia areata. Study context: Tofacitinib continued for 6 to 18 months and was then withheld for 6 months.

RNA extraction was followed by reverse transcription into cDNA, which acted as the sequencing template. Repertoires were generated with immunoSEQ multiplex PCR, while TCRdb's copy carries only in-frame clones and drops some. The sample gives 180,000 or so clones, roughly 58% of which show up once; 16% is in the top ten. Broader study findings: Normal scalp had lower clonality than lesional scalp, with alopecia totalis/universalis lesions showing this most strongly. Expanded CD8+ clones among the top 100, as well as scalp clonality, were significantly decreased by tofacitinib.

Treatment defined: oral pan-JAK inhibitor, 5-10 mg twice daily. Comment on this clone: Its target is not known.

Trimming shortened V by 0 bases and J by 6 bases, and 9 bases separated the two germline ends. Germline V gene data show CDR1 as MNHEY and CDR2 as SMNVEV (reference sequence). CDR3 length equals 14 residues. The TCR originated in a human donor with alopecia areata. This chain joins TRBV27 and TRBJ2-1; no reliable D call. The sequencing used CD4+ T cells sorted from blood, collected between weeks 55 and 65, from a patient treated with tofacitinib. DNA for the CDR3: TGTGCCAGCAGTTTATCGAGGCGTTCCAATGAGCAGTTCTTC. Its protein product is CASSLSRRSNEQFF.